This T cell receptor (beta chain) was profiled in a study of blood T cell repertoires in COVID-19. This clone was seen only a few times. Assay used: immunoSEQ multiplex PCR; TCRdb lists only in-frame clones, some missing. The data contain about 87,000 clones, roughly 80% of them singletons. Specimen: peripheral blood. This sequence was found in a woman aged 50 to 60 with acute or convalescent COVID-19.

CDR3 sequence: CASSVEGSGRETQYF. CDR3 nucleotides: TGTGCCAGCAGCGTAGAAGGCTCGGGGAGGGAGACCCAGTACTTC. This sequence joins TRBV9 and TRBJ2-5; tentatively, D is TRBD2 (6 bases). The CDR3 loop spans 15 amino acids. Germline CDR1 is SGDLS and CDR2 is YYNGEE. V lost 0 bases, J lost 5 bases, and 14 bases lay in between. The full variable domain, in which reference TRBV9 and TRBJ2-5 provide the parts outside the CDR3, is DSGVTQTPKHLITATGQRVTLRCSPRSGDLSVYWYQQSLDQGLQFLIQYYNGEERAKGNILERFSAQQFPDLHSELNLSSLELGDSALYFCASSVEGSGRETQYFGPGTRLLVL.